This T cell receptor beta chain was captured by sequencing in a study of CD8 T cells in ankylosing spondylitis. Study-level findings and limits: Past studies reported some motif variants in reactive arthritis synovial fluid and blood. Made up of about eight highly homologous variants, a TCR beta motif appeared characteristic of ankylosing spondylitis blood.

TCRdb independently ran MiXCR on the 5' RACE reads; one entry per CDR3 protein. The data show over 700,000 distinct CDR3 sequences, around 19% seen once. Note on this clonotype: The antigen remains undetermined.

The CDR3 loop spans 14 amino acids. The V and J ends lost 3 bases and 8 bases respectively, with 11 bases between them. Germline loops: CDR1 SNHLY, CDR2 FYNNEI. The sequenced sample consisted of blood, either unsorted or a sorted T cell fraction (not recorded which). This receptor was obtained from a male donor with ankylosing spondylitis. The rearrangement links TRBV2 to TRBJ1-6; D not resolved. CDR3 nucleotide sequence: TGTGCCAGCAGTGACTTCCTCGGGGATTCACCCCTCCACTTT. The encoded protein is CASSDFLGDSPLHF.